This passage covers 13 T cell receptor beta chains from one sample sequenced in a study of Tregs in tolerant kidney transplant recipients (dated by TCRdb to the late 2010s). The method behind the library was the immunoSEQ multiplex PCR assay. Drawn from immuneACCESS, this table holds only the in-frame rearrangements with V and J called that TCRdb kept. Clones are partly lost; checked studies trace under half to an unresolved V gene and leave the rest unexplained. Present in this sample are some 100,000 clones, about 90% of which were seen just once. Together, the top ten hold over 0.5% of the sample. Material: CD4+ T cells from blood. These receptors originate from a human donor in good health.

The chain combines TRBV6-1 with TRBJ2-3; no clear D. Germline V gene data show CDR1 as MNHNS and CDR2 as SASEGT. The CDR3 length is 14 residues. Between the trimmed V and J ends, which lost 3 bases and 0 bases, there was a span of 7 bases. The CDR3 sequence is CASSEAFSTDTQYF. Here the CDR3 DNA reads TGTGCCAGCAGTGAGGCCTTTAGCACAGATACGCAGTATTTT.

The V and J genes are TRBV2 and TRBJ2-5, with 10 bases lining up with TRBD2. V lost 4 bases to trimming and J lost 0 bases; unmatched junction nucleotides: 2. CDR1 and CDR2 (germline): SNHLY, FYNNEI. CDR3 length equals 15 residues. CDR3 coding DNA: TGTGCCAGCAGTGCACTAGCGGGGTACCAAGAGACCCAGTACTTC. Its protein product is CASSALAGYQETQYF.

This chain connects TRBV6-1 to TRBJ1-3; D perhaps matches TRBD1 (6 bases). Per the germline V gene, CDR1 is MNHNS and CDR2 is SASEGT. The germline V and J ends were trimmed by 0 bases and 2 bases, with 8 bases remaining between them. This CDR3 has 15 amino acids. This CDR3 is CASSEARGPGNTIYF. DNA for the CDR3: TGTGCCAGCAGTGAAGCCCGGGGGCCTGGAAACACCATATATTTT.

This clone was seen a single time. CDR3 loop: CASSSEPFMNTEAFF. The CDR3 DNA reads TGTGCCAGCAGCTCGGAACCATTCATGAACACTGAAGCTTTCTTT. The chain carries TRBV7-6 and TRBJ1-1; D gene ambiguous. From germline, CDR1 is SGHVS and CDR2 FNYEAQ. Trimming took off 4 bases at V and 0 bases at J, with 12 bases between the two ends. The CDR3 loop spans 15 amino acids.

V is TRBV7-6 and J is TRBJ2-5; 7 bases are shared with TRBD1. Per germline, CDR1 SGHVS and CDR2 FNYEAQ. The CDR3 is 14 amino acids. J was trimmed by 4 bases and V by 6 bases; bases with no gene match: 8. DNA for the CDR3: TGTGCCAGCAGACCCACAGGGGCGGTAGAGACCCAGTACTTC. Its protein is CASRPTGAVETQYF.

The chain has TRBV27 and TRBJ1-1; no clear D. The CDR3 has 14 amino acids. From germline, CDR1 is MNHEY and CDR2 SMNVEV (reference sequence). V lost 3 bases and J lost 0, with 8 bases in between. As DNA, the CDR3 is TGTGCCAGCAGTTTTTCACGAATGAACACTGAAGCTTTCTTT. Translation: CASSFSRMNTEAFF.

The chain has TRBV5-1 and TRBJ2-7, with D possibly matching TRBD1 (6 bases). The V gene's germline CDR1 is SGHRS and CDR2 YFSETQ. Trimming stripped 3 bases from V and 0 bases from J, with 13 bases between. There are 15 residues in the CDR3. The CDR3 region has the DNA TGCGCCAGCAGCTCTAGACGGGACACCTCCTACGAGCAGTACTTC. Protein sequence: CASSSRRDTSYEQYF. The whole variable domain, filled in from reference TRBV5-1 and TRBJ2-7, reads KAGVTQTPRYLIKTRGQQVTLSCSPISGHRSVSWYQQTPGQGLQFLFEYFSETQRNKGNFPGRFSGRQFSNSRSEMNVSTLELGDSALYLCASSSRRDTSYEQYFGPGTRLTVT.

This chain links TRBV6-5 with TRBJ2-7, with 8 bases fitting TRBD2. V was clipped by 7 bases and J by 1 base; unmatched bases: 3. The CDR3 sequence is 13 residues long. Looked up from germline, CDR1 is MNHEY and CDR2 is SVGAGI. Written as DNA, the CDR3 is TGTGCCAGCAAGCGGGGGCCGTCCTACGAGCAGTACTTC. Translating it yields CASKRGPSYEQYF.

This rearrangement joins TRBV27 to TRBJ1-2; D possibly corresponds to TRBD1 (5 bases). Trimming took off 2 bases at V and 5 bases at J, with 15 bases between the two ends. This CDR3 contains 15 residues. Germline CDR1 MNHEY, CDR2 SMNVEV (reference sequence). The CDR3, as DNA: TGTGCCAGCAGTTTAGGGCAGGGTGGTTTTTATGGCTACACCTTC. It encodes CASSLGQGGFYGYTF.

The rearrangement links TRBV5-1 to TRBJ1-4; D remains unclear. Germline V gene data show CDR1 as SGHRS and CDR2 as YFSETQ. With 0 bases removed from V and 5 bases from J, the gap between germline ends came to 11 bases. CDR3 length: 15 residues. Here the CDR3 reads CASSLDPGNNEKLFF. Here the CDR3 DNA reads TGCGCCAGCAGCTTGGACCCAGGAAACAATGAAAAACTGTTTTTT.

The V gene is TRBV5-4, the J gene TRBJ2-2, with TRBD2 as a possible D gene (6 bases). CDR1 and CDR2 from the germline V gene are SGHNT and YYREEE (reference sequence). This CDR3 is 16 amino acids long. Trimming removed 7 bases from V and 1 base from J, with 17 bases in between. In DNA, the CDR3 is TGTGCCAGCGGCTGGGCTTTCGGGGGGAACACCGGGGAGCTGTTTTTT. It translates to CASGWAFGGNTGELFF.

Only one count was recorded for this clone. The chain employs TRBV20-1 and TRBJ1-2; the match to TRBD1 covers 9 bases. This CDR3 has 11 residues. CDR1 DFQATT and CDR2 SNEGSKA come from the germline V gene (reference sequence). The CDR3 DNA follows: TGCAGGCCACAGGGGGCGATTGGCTACACCTTC. This sequence encodes CRPQGAIGYTF.

The V call is TRBV30, the J call TRBJ2-7; a weak D match, TRBD1 (5 bases). CDR1 GTSNPN and CDR2 SVGIG come from the germline V gene (reference sequence). This CDR3 is built from 13 residues. With 2 bases removed from V and 7 bases from J, the gap between germline ends came to 15 bases. The CDR3 DNA reads as TGTGCCTGGAGTAACCAGGGAAGATGGGAGCAGTACTTC. This codes for CAWSNQGRWEQYF.